This T cell receptor beta chain was obtained from a study of blood T cell repertoires in COVID-19. Study background: Spain, Italy and the United States supplied samples that represented acute and convalescent COVID-19.

The trim removed 11 bases at V and 5 bases at J, leaving 6 bases unmatched. Germline V gives CDR1 MDHEN, CDR2 SYDVKM. The CDR3 length is 12 residues. Grouping used clinical history reported by participants in a survey and questionnaire. Clones were sequenced by immunoSEQ multiplex PCR, and TCRdb holds only the in-frame ones, with some missing. Here the sample spans 400,000 to 450,000 clones, approximately 90% being singletons. The chain combines TRBV28 with TRBJ1-5, with 7 bases fitting TRBD1. This clonotype was obtained from a man aged 30 to 45 who had recovered from COVID-19. The source material was PBMCs or T cells enriched from blood (not recorded which). The CDR3 DNA is TGTGCCCTAGGGGGCTCGGATCAGCCCCAGCATTTT. This sequence encodes CALGGSDQPQHF.